This entry lists 5 T cell receptor beta chains sequenced from one sample in a study of blood T cell repertoires in COVID-19. Clones were sequenced by immunoSEQ multiplex PCR, and TCRdb holds only the in-frame ones, with some missing. The sample gives approximately 110,000 clones, about 70% of which show up once; over 5.5% is in the top ten. Sequencing was done on a sample of peripheral blood. These receptors were obtained from a man older than 75 with COVID-19, enrolled during active disease.

The rearrangement joins TRBV15 to TRBJ2-2, with TRBD2 identical over 16 bases. The J segment lost 6 bases and the V segment lost 3 bases, leaving 7 bases of the junction unmatched. The germline CDR1 and CDR2 sequences are LNHNV and YYDKDF (reference sequence). The CDR3 length is 18 residues. The CDR3 sequence: CATSSPGTSGRASGELFF. Written as DNA, the CDR3 is TGTGCCACCAGCAGTCCCGGGACTAGCGGGAGGGCCTCCGGGGAGCTGTTTTTT.

The chain combines TRBV28 with TRBJ2-3; TRBD2 might be the D (6 bases). The CDR3 spans 17 residues. Trimming stripped 2 bases from V and 4 bases from J, with 19 bases between. The V gene's germline CDR1 is MDHEN and CDR2 SYDVKM. The CDR3 coding sequence is TGTGCCAGCAGTTTAACCCTAACGACTAGTTGGCCAGATACGCAGTATTTT. Its protein product is CASSLTLTTSWPDTQYF.

The CDR3 loop is CACSGYLNTEAFF. CDR3 nucleotide sequence: TGTGCCTGTTCGGGGTATCTGAACACTGAAGCTTTCTTT. The chain uses TRBV3-1 (or the pseudogene TRBV3-2) and TRBJ1-1; D call uncertain. CDR3 length equals 13 residues. Trimming left V 11 bases short and J 0 bases short, with 13 bases between. Germline V CDR1 and CDR2: LGHDT, YNNKEL (reference sequence).

The rearrangement uses TRBV19 and TRBJ1-2; 8 bases align to TRBD1. Germline-derived CDR1 and CDR2 are LNHDA and SQIVND (reference sequence). This CDR3 contains 14 residues. Germline trimming cut 6 bases from V and 4 bases from J; bases unmatched to any gene: 7. The CDR3 here is CASSSGQGVYGYTF. Written as DNA, the CDR3 is TGTGCCAGTAGCTCCGGACAGGGAGTCTATGGCTACACCTTC. Full variable domain (missing parts from reference TRBV19 and TRBJ1-2): DGGITQSPKYLFRKEGQNVTLSCEQNLNHDAMYWYRQDPGQGLRLIYYSQIVNDFQKGDIAEGYSVSREKKESFPLTVTSAQKNPTAFYLCASSSGQGVYGYTFGSGTRLTVV.

This clone occurred a few times. The J gene is TRBJ2-3, the V gene TRBV24-1; 8 bases map to TRBD1. Germline V lookup: CDR1 KGHDR, CDR2 SFDVKD. This CDR3 has 14 residues. Germline trimming cut 10 bases from V and 2 bases from J; bases unmatched to any gene: 7. The CDR3: CATAGTGITDTQYF. CDR3 nucleotide sequence: TGTGCCACGGCCGGGACAGGAATCACAGATACGCAGTATTTT.